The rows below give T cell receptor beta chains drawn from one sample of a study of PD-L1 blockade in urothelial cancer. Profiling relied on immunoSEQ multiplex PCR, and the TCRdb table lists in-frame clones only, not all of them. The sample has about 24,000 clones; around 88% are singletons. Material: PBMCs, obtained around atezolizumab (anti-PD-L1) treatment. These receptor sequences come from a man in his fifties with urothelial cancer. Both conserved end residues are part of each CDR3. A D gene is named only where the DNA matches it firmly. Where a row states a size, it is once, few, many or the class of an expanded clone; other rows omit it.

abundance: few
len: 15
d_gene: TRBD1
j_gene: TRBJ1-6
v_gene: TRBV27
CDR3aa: CASSNGQGSNSPLHF
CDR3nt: TGTGCCAGCAGTAACGGACAGGGCTCTAATTCACCCCTCCACTTT

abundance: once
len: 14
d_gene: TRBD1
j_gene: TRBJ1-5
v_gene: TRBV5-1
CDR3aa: CASSLVQGSQPQHF
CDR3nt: TGCGCCAGCAGCTTGGTACAGGGGAGTCAGCCCCAGCATTTT

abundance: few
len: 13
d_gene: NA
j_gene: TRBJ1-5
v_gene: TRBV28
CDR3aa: CASTHRDNQPQHF
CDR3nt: TGTGCCAGCACTCACAGGGACAATCAGCCCCAGCATTTT

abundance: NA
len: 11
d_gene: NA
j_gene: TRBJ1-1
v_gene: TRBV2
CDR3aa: CASMEGGEAFF
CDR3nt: TGTGCCAGCATGGAGGGTGGTGAAGCTTTCTTT

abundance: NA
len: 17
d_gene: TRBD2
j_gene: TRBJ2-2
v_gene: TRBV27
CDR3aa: CASTFSAGGSYTGELFF
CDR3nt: TGTGCCAGCACTTTTTCGGCGGGAGGATCTTACACCGGGGAGCTGTTTTTT

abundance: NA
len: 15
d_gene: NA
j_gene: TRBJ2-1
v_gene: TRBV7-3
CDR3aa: CASSFVADSYNEQFF
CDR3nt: TGTGCCAGCAGCTTTGTAGCGGACTCCTACAATGAGCAGTTCTTC

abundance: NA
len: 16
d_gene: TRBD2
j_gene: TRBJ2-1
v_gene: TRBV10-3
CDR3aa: CAISRTSGREGNEQFF
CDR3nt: TGTGCCATCAGCAGGACTAGCGGGAGGGAGGGCAATGAGCAGTTCTTC

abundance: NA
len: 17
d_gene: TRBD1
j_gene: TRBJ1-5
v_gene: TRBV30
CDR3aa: CAWSTRRTGGLNQPQHF
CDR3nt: TGTGCCTGGAGTACCCGGAGGACAGGGGGCCTGAATCAGCCCCAGCATTTT

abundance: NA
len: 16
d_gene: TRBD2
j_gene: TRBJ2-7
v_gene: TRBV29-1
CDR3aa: CSVVAGGSSGRAPQYF
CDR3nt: TGCAGCGTTGTAGCAGGGGGATCGAGCGGGAGGGCCCCGCAGTACTTC

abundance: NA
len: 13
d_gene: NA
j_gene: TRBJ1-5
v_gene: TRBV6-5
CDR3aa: CASRRGGNQPQHF
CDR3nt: TGTGCCAGCAGGAGAGGGGGTAATCAGCCCCAGCATTTT

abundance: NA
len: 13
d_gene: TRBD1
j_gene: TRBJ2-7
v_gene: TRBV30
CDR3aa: CAWSDRGRYEQYF
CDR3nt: TGTGCCTGGAGCGACAGGGGGCGTTACGAGCAGTACTTC

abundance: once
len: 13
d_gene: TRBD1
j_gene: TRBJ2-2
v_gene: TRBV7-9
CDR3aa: CGLQGANTGELFF
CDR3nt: TGTGGCCTCCAGGGGGCGAACACCGGGGAGCTGTTTTTT

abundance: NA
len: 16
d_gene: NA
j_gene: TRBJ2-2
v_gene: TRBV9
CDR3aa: CASSVASQPSSGELFF
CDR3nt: TGTGCCAGCAGCGTAGCCTCCCAACCTAGCAGCGGGGAGCTGTTTTTT

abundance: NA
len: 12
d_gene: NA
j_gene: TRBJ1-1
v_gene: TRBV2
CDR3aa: CASHRGNTEAFF
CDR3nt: TGTGCCAGCCATAGAGGGAACACTGAAGCTTTCTTT

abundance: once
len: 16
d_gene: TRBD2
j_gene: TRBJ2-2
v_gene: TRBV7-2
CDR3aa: CASSLSSGGPTGELFF
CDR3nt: TGTGCCAGCAGCTTGTCTAGCGGGGGCCCGACCGGGGAGCTGTTTTTT

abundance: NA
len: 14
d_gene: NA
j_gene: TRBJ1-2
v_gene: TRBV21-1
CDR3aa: CASSKGPGPYGYTF
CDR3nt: TGTGCCAGCAGCAAAGGACCAGGGCCCTATGGCTACACCTTC

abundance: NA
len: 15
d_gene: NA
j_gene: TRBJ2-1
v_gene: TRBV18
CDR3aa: CASSRGGPPYNEQFF
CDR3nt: TGTGCCAGCTCAAGGGGTGGGCCCCCCTACAATGAGCAGTTCTTC

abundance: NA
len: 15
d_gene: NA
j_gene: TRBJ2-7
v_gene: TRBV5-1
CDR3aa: CASSLSSAPAEEQYF
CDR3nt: TGCGCCAGCAGCTTAAGCAGCGCACCCGCCGAAGAGCAGTACTTC

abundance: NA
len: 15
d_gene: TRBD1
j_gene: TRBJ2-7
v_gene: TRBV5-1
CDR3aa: CASSLLGQGTYEQYF
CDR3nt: TGCGCCAGCAGCTTGCTCGGACAGGGTACCTACGAGCAGTACTTC

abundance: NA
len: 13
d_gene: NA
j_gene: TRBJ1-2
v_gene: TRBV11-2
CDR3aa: CASSLEGAYGYTF
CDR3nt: TGTGCCAGCAGCTTAGAGGGGGCCTATGGCTACACCTTC

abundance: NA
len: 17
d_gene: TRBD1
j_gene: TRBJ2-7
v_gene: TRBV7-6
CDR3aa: CASSLDGTRTGFMEQYF
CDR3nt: TGTGCCAGCAGCTTAGATGGAACCAGGACAGGGTTTATGGAGCAGTACTTC

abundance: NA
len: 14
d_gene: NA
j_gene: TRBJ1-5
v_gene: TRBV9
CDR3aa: CASSVGTGIGPQHF
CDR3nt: TGTGCCAGCAGCGTGGGCACGGGGATTGGGCCCCAGCATTTT

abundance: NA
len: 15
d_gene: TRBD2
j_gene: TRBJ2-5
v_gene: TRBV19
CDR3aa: CATTSGGYQQETQYF
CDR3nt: TGTGCCACCACCTCGGGAGGATACCAACAAGAGACCCAGTACTTC

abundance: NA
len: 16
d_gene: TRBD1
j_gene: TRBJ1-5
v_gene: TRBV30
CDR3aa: CAWGTGDFYSNQPQHF
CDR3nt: TGTGCCTGGGGAACAGGGGACTTTTATAGCAATCAGCCCCAGCATTTT

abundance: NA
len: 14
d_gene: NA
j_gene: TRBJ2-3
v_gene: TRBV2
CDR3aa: CASTQAGGTDTQYF
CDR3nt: TGTGCCAGCACCCAGGCGGGCGGCACAGATACGCAGTATTTT

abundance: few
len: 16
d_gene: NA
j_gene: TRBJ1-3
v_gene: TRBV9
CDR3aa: CASSVATSGSGNTIYF
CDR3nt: TGTGCCAGCAGCGTAGCTACTTCCGGCTCTGGAAACACCATATATTTT

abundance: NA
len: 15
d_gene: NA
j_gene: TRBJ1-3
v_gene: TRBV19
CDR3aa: CASTTNPGLGNTIYF
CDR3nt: TGTGCCAGTACCACCAATCCCGGACTCGGAAACACCATATATTTT

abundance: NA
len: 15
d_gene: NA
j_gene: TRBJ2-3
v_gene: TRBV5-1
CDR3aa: CASSLGAKGADTQYF
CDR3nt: TGCGCCAGCAGCCTGGGGGCCAAAGGGGCAGATACGCAGTATTTT

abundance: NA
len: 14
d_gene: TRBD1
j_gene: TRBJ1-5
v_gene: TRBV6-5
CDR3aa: CASSYWQGDQPQHF
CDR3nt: TGTGCCAGCAGTTACTGGCAGGGGGATCAGCCCCAGCATTTT

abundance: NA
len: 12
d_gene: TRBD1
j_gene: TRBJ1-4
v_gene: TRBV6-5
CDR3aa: CAARDRAEKLFF
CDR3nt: TGTGCCGCACGAGACAGGGCCGAAAAACTGTTTTTT

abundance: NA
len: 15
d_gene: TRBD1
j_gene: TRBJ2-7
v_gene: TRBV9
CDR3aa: CASSPGDRKSYEQYF
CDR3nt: TGTGCCAGCAGCCCTGGGGACAGAAAATCCTACGAGCAGTACTTC

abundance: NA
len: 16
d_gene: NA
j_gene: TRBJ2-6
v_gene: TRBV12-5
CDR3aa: CASGPIGVNGANVLTF
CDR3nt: TGTGCTAGTGGTCCGATAGGGGTTAATGGGGCCAACGTCCTGACTTTC

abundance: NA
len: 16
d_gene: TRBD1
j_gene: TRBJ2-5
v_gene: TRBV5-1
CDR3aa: CASSSTGGSVKETQYF
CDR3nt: TGCGCCAGCAGCAGTACAGGGGGCTCAGTAAAAGAGACCCAGTACTTC

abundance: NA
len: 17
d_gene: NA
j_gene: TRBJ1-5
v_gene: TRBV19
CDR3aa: CASSDPRQESRNQPQHF
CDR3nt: TGTGCCAGTTCCGACCCCAGACAGGAGTCGAGGAATCAGCCCCAGCATTTT

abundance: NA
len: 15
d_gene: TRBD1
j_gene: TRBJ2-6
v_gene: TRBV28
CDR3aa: CASITGASGANVLTF
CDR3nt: TGTGCCAGCATAACAGGGGCCTCTGGGGCCAACGTCCTGACTTTC

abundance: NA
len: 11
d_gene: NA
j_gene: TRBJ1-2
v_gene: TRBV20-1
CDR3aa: CSASEARGYTF
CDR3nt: TGCAGTGCTAGTGAGGCGCGCGGCTACACCTTC

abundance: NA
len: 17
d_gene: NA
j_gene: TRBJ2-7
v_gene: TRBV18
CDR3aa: CASSLPQPGHKSYEQYF
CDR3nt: TGTGCCAGCTCACTCCCACAGCCGGGACACAAGTCCTACGAGCAGTACTTC

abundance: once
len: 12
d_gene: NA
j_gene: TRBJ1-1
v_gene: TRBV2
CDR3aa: CASSGGGGGAFF
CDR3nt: TGTGCCAGCAGTGGGGGAGGGGGAGGGGCTTTCTTT

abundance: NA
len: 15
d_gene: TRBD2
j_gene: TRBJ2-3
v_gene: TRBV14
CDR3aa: CASSRDGRAGDTQYF
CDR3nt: TGTGCCAGCAGCCGGGACGGGAGGGCCGGAGATACGCAGTATTTT

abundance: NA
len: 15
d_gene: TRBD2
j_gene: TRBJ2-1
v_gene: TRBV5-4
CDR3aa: CASSLELAGGGEQFF
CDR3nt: TGTGCCAGCAGCTTAGAACTAGCGGGAGGGGGGGAGCAGTTCTTC

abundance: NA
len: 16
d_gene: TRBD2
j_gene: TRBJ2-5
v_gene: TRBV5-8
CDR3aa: CASSLSLLAGQETQYF
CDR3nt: TGTGCCAGCAGCTTGAGCTTGCTAGCGGGGCAAGAGACCCAGTACTTC

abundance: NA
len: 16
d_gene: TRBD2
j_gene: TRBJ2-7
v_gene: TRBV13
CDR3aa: CASSIETSGRGDEQYF
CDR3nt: TGTGCCAGCAGCATCGAGACTAGCGGGAGAGGGGACGAGCAGTACTTC

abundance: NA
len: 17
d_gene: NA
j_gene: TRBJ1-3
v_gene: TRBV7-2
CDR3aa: CASRLGGQGSSGNTIYF
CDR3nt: TGTGCCAGCAGATTAGGAGGGCAGGGGAGCTCTGGAAACACCATATATTTT

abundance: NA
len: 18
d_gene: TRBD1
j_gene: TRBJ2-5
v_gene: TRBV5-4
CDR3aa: CASSSTGGAGGEKETQYF
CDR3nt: TGTGCCAGCAGCTCGACAGGGGGCGCCGGGGGGGAGAAAGAGACCCAGTACTTC

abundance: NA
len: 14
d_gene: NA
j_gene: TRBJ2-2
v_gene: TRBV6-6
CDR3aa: CASRMTANTGELFF
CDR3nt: TGTGCCAGCAGGATGACAGCAAACACCGGGGAGCTGTTTTTT

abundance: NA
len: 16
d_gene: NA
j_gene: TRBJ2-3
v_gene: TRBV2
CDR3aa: CASSPGLLPSTDTQYF
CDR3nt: TGTGCCAGCAGTCCTGGACTTCTCCCTAGCACAGATACGCAGTATTTT

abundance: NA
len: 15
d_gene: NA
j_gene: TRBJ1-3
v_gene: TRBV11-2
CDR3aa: CASSFLAGPGNTIYF
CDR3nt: TGTGCCAGCAGCTTCCTTGCAGGGCCTGGAAACACCATATATTTT

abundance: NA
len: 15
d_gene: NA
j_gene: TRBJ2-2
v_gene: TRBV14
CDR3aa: CASSQITSMVGELFF
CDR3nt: TGTGCCAGCAGCCAAATTACGAGTATGGTGGGGGAGCTGTTTTTT

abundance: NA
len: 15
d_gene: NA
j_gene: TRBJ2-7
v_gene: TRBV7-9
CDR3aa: CASSLAGISNYEQYF
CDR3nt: TGTGCCAGCAGCTTAGCCGGGATCTCTAACTACGAGCAGTACTTC

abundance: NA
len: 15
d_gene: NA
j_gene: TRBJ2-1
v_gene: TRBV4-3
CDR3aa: CASSQGARSYNEQFF
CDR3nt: TGCGCCAGCAGCCAGGGGGCCCGGAGCTACAATGAGCAGTTCTTC

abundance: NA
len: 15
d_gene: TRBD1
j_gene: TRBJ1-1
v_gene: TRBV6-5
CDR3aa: CASSSSDRVNIRAFF
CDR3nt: TGTGCCAGCAGTTCCTCGGACAGGGTAAACATTAGAGCTTTCTTT

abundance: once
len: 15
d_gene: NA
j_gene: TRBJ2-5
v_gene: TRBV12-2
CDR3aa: CASRPGRKRQETQYF
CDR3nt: TGTGCAAGTCGCCCCGGTAGGAAGAGGCAAGAGACCCAGTACTTC

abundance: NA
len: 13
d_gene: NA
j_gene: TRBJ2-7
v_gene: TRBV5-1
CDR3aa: CASSEGGLYEQYF
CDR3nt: TGCGCCAGCAGTGAGGGGGGGCTATACGAGCAGTACTTC

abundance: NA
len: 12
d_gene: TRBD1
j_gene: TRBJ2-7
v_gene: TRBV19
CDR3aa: CASRMAGGEQYF
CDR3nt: TGTGCCAGTAGGATGGCAGGGGGAGAGCAGTACTTC

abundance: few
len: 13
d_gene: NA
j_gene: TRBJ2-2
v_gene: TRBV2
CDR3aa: CASSNDRGGELFF
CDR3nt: TGTGCCAGCAGTAACGACCGGGGCGGGGAGCTGTTTTTT